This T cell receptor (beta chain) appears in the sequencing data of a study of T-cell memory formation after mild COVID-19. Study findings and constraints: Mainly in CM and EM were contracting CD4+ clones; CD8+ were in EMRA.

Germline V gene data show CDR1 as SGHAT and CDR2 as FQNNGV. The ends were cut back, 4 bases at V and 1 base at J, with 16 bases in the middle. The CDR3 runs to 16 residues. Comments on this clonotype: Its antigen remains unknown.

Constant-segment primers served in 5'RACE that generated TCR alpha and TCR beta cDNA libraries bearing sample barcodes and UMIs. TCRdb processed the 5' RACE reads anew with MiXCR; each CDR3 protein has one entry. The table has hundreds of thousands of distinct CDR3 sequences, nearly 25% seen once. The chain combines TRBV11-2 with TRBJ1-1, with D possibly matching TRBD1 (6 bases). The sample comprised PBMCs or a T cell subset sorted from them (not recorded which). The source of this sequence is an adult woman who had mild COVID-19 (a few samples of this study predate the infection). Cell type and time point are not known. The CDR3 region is CASSWVGGGSNTEAFF. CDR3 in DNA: TGTGCCAGCAGCTGGGTGGGGGGCGGCTCGAACACTGAAGCTTTCTTT. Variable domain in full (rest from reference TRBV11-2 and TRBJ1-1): EAGVAQSPRYKIIEKRQSVAFWCNPISGHATLYWYQQILGQGPKLLIQFQNNGVVDDSQLPKDRFSAERLKGVDSTLKIQPAKLEDSAVYLCASSWVGGGSNTEAFFGQGTRLTVV.